Listed here are 19 T cell receptor beta chains from one sample, sequenced in a study of control samples from healthy donors and cancer patients. Libraries were prepared by immunoSEQ multiplex PCR; TCRdb keeps only in-frame clonotypes and omits some of them. The sample consists of 100,000 to 150,000 clones, more than 80% of them appearing once. What was sequenced was blood. The origin of the receptors is a man in his late teens or twenties in good health.

This chain uses TRBV11-2 with TRBJ1-2, with D possibly matching TRBD1 (6 bases). The CDR3 sequence is 17 residues long. Trimming shortened V by 4 bases and J by 4 bases, and 22 bases separated the two germline ends. In germline, CDR1 is SGHAT, CDR2 FQNNGV. The CDR3 reads CASSWGGSGGRAYGYTF. The CDR3 DNA follows: TGTGCCAGCAGCTGGGGCGGATCGGGGGGCCGGGCCTATGGCTACACCTTC.

The CDR3 protein is CSVDVLGQRNTEAFF. The CDR3 DNA reads as TGCAGCGTTGATGTCTTGGGACAGAGGAACACTGAAGCTTTCTTT. The chain is built from TRBV29-1 and TRBJ1-1; TRBD1 aligns across 7 bases. Losses at the gene ends were 3 bases for V and 1 base for J; bases not matched to a gene: 8. The CDR3 consists of 15 residues. CDR1 is SQVTM, CDR2 ANQGSEA, per germline.

This chain joins TRBV4-1 and TRBJ2-1; TRBD1 matches at 8 bases. CDR1 and CDR2 from the germline V gene are MGHRA and YSYEKL. The CDR3 length is 16 residues. The trim removed 3 bases at V and 8 bases at J, leaving 12 bases unmatched. In nucleotides, the CDR3 is TGCGCCAGCAGCCATAGTCCGGACAGGGTGATCTATGAGCAGTTCTTC. Its translation is CASSHSPDRVIYEQFF.

The rearrangement links TRBV19 to TRBJ1-1; the D gene is possibly TRBD1 (6 bases). CDR3 length: 12 amino acids. The germline V gene encodes CDR1 LNHDA and CDR2 SQIVND (reference sequence). V shed 5 bases and J shed 10 bases, with 14 bases lying between them. In DNA, the CDR3 is TGTGCCAGTAGTGCGGGGGCGCTGATAGCTTTCTTT. Protein product: CASSAGALIAFF.

V gene TRBV18 combines with J gene TRBJ1-5; D gene uncertain. The CDR3 loop spans 14 amino acids. Germline V gene sequence: CDR1 KGHSH, CDR2 LQKENI. V was cut by 1 base and J by 6 bases, with 10 bases left in between. CDR3 coding DNA: TGTGCCAGCTCACCACAATCAGCTTCTCAGCCCCAGCATTTT. Translating gives CASSPQSASQPQHF.

The rearrangement uses TRBV9 and TRBJ2-2; 8 bases fit TRBD2. The CDR3 covers 18 residues. V dropped 4 bases and J dropped 6; count of bases not matched to a gene: 17. Germline V gene sequence: CDR1 SGDLS, CDR2 YYNGEE. The CDR3 loop is CASSPDASGPRGPGELFF. CDR3 in DNA: TGTGCCAGCAGCCCCGATGCTAGCGGGCCTAGGGGTCCCGGGGAGCTGTTTTTT.

The chain uses TRBV5-1 and TRBJ2-2; no clear D gene. CDR1 is SGHRS and CDR2 is YFSETQ in the germline V gene. Trimming took off 0 bases at V and 7 bases at J, with 10 bases between the two ends. The CDR3 runs to 14 residues. The CDR3 bases are TGCGCCAGCAGCTTGGTCCCTAATGGCGGGGAGCTGTTTTTT. Its protein product is CASSLVPNGGELFF. Combining the CDR3 with reference TRBV5-1 and TRBJ2-2 gives the whole variable domain KAGVTQTPRYLIKTRGQQVTLSCSPISGHRSVSWYQQTPGQGLQFLFEYFSETQRNKGNFPGRFSGRQFSNSRSEMNVSTLELGDSALYLCASSLVPNGGELFFGEGSRLTVL.

The CDR3 protein is CASSSISELSTDTQYF. The CDR3 DNA is TGTGCCAGCAGCTCAATAAGCGAGCTTTCCACAGATACGCAGTATTTT. The chain joins TRBV11-2 to TRBJ2-3; D remains unclear. V was clipped by 4 bases and J by 2 bases, with 16 bases between them. The CDR3 runs 16 residues. CDR1 and CDR2 (germline): SGHAT, FQNNGV.

The chain is built from TRBV6-6 and TRBJ1-2; D might be TRBD1 (6 bases). This CDR3 contains 12 residues. Per germline, CDR1 MNHNY and CDR2 SVGAGI (reference sequence). V lost 7 bases and J 5 bases, leaving 11 bases between the germline ends. CDR3 in amino acids: CASTPGTYGYTF. CDR3 in DNA: TGTGCCAGCACCCCTGGGACATATGGCTACACCTTC.

The V gene is TRBV11-3, the J gene TRBJ2-6; a weak D match, TRBD1 (5 bases). The CDR3 is made up of 15 amino acids. Germline lookup yields CDR1 SGHNT and CDR2 YENEEA. The V end was cut by 5 bases, the J end by 0 bases, with 8 bases between. The CDR3 sequence: CASSARASGANVLTF. Written as DNA, the CDR3 is TGTGCCAGCAGCGCCAGGGCCTCTGGGGCCAACGTCCTGACTTTC.

The chain couples TRBV29-1 to TRBJ2-1; a possible D gene is TRBD1 (6 bases). V was trimmed by 3 bases and J by 4 bases, leaving 19 bases between them. CDR1 is SQVTM, CDR2 ANQGSEA, per germline. The length of the CDR3 is 16 residues. The CDR3 DNA is TGCAGCGTTGATTTGTTCGGGCAGGGGATGTACAATGAGCAGTTCTTC. This translates into CSVDLFGQGMYNEQFF.

This clone was observed a few times. V usage is TRBV11-3 and J usage is TRBJ2-5, with a tentative D call TRBD1 (5 bases). Germline assignment: CDR1 SGHNT and CDR2 YENEEA. The CDR3 length is 13 residues. V was cut by 4 bases and J by 0 bases, with 6 bases left in between. CDR3 nucleotide sequence: TGTGCCAGCAGCTGGGGCGACCAAGAGACCCAGTACTTC. Translation: CASSWGDQETQYF. The full variable domain, in which reference TRBV11-3 and TRBJ2-5 provide the parts outside the CDR3, is EAGVVQSPRYKIIEKKQPVAFWCNPISGHNTLYWYLQNLGQGPELLIRYENEEAVDDSQLPKDRFSAERLKGVDSTLKIQPAELGDSAVYLCASSWGDQETQYFGPGTRLLVL.

V and J are TRBV29-1 and TRBJ1-2, with no clear D. The V gene lost 3 bases and the J gene lost 4 bases, with 12 bases spanning the gap. The CDR3 sequence is 13 residues long. The V gene's germline CDR1 is SQVTM and CDR2 ANQGSEA. CDR3 residues: CSVEFGVPYGYTF. DNA for the CDR3: TGCAGCGTTGAGTTCGGCGTCCCCTATGGCTACACCTTC.

This rearrangement joins TRBV29-1 to TRBJ2-1, with 8 bases fitting TRBD1. This CDR3 region has 14 residues. Germline V gene lookup returns CDR1 SQVTM and CDR2 ANQGSEA. Losses at the gene ends were 4 bases for V and 4 bases for J; bases not matched to a gene: 6. The CDR3 protein is CSVGRQGTYNEQFF. The DNA of the CDR3 is TGCAGCGTTGGGCGACAGGGGACGTACAATGAGCAGTTCTTC.

As concerns this clone: At one boundary the junction diverges from the germline segment, which might be a read error. The V gene is TRBV19, the J gene TRBJ1-2, with unresolved D. The CDR3 length is 13 residues. The germline CDR1 and CDR2 sequences are LNHDA and SQIVND (reference sequence). CDR3 coding DNA: TGTGCCAGTACACAGAACCCCAACTATGGCTACGCCTTC. It specifies CASTQNPNYGYAF.

The CDR3 protein is CASSRGQLNQPQHF. In DNA, the CDR3 is TGTGCCAGCAGTCGGGGGCAGTTGAATCAGCCCCAGCATTTT. The chain recombines TRBV9 with TRBJ1-5; D is perhaps TRBD1 (6 bases). The CDR3 covers 14 residues. Trimming stripped 5 bases from V and 4 bases from J, with 13 bases between. CDR1 and CDR2 from the germline V gene are SGDLS and YYNGEE.

The rearrangement joins TRBV2 to TRBJ2-7; no clear D. The germline V gene has CDR1 SNHLY and CDR2 FYNNEI. The ends were cut back, 2 bases at V and 0 bases at J, with 5 bases in the middle. There are 13 residues in the CDR3. This CDR3 is CASSELSSYEQYF. In DNA form, the CDR3 reads TGTGCCAGCAGTGAATTAAGCTCCTACGAGCAGTACTTC.

The chain is built from TRBV28 and TRBJ1-5; 9 positions match TRBD1. The ends lost 5 bases at V and 4 bases at J; junction bases unmatched: 6. In germline, CDR1 is MDHEN, CDR2 SYDVKM. This CDR3 region has 15 residues. This CDR3 is CASSPGTGRNQPQHF. In DNA, the CDR3 is TGTGCCAGCAGTCCCGGGACAGGGCGTAATCAGCCCCAGCATTTT. Full variable domain (rest looked up from reference TRBV28 and TRBJ1-5): DVKVTQSSRYLVKRTGEKVFLECVQDMDHENMFWYRQDPGLGLRLIYFSYDVKMKEKGDIPEGYSVSREKKERFSLILESASTNQTSMYLCASSPGTGRNQPQHFGDGTRLSIL.

V gene TRBV11-3 combines with J gene TRBJ2-5; D might be TRBD2 (6 bases). This CDR3 region has 16 residues. Germline V gives CDR1 SGHNT, CDR2 YENEEA. Between the trimmed V and J ends, which lost 4 bases and 2 bases, there was a span of 17 bases. In DNA, the CDR3 is TGTGCCAGCAGCTCCCAAGGAGCGGGCGAACAAGAGACCCAGTACTTC. Encoded protein: CASSSQGAGEQETQYF. Supplemented by reference TRBV11-3 and TRBJ2-5, the full variable domain reads EAGVVQSPRYKIIEKKQPVAFWCNPISGHNTLYWYLQNLGQGPELLIRYENEEAVDDSQLPKDRFSAERLKGVDSTLKIQPAELGDSAVYLCASSSQGAGEQETQYFGPGTRLLVL.